This T cell receptor beta chain was retrieved from a study of shared clonotypes between healthy human individuals. Germline CDR1 SQVTM, CDR2 ANQGSEA. CDR3 length: 13 amino acids. V was shortened by 5 bases and J by 0 bases, with 8 bases between the two germline ends. Of note for this clone: What it binds is unknown.

TCRdb keeps only in-frame clones here, not all; method: immunoSEQ multiplex PCR. Of over 1.4 million clones listed, over 95% are singletons. Study-level points and caveats: Non-shared clonotypes displayed generation probabilities falling below those of clonotypes present in all four donors.

Healthy HIV-negative adults without recent acute infections or vaccinations served as donors. The chain combines TRBV29-1 with TRBJ1-3; the D is unclear. The TCR was taken from a man aged 30 to 45 in good health. Specimen: naive CD4+ T cells sorted from blood. Indicated subset: CD45RA+ positively selected. The CDR3 sequence: CSVQVSSGNTIYF. CDR3 nucleotide sequence: TGCAGCGTTCAAGTTTCCTCTGGAAACACCATATATTTT. Together with reference TRBV29-1 and TRBJ1-3, the CDR3 gives the full variable domain: SAVISQKPSRDICQRGTSLTIQCQVDSQVTMMFWYRQQPGQSLTLIATANQGSEATYESGFVIDKFPISRPNLTFSTLTVSNMSPEDSSIYLCSVQVSSGNTIYFGEGSWLTVV.